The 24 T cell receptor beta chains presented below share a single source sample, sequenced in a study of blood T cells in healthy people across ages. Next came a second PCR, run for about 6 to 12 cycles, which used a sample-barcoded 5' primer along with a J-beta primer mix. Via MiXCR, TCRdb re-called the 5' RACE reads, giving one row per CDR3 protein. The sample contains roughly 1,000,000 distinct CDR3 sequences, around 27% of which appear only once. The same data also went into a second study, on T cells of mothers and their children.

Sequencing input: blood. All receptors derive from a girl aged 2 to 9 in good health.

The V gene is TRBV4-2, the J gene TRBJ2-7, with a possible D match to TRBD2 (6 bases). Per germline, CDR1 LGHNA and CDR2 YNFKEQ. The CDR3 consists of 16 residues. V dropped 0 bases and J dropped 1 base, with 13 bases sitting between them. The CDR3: CASSQDVLATSYEQYF. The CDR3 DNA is TGTGCCAGCAGCCAAGATGTGCTAGCGACATCCTACGAGCAGTACTTC.

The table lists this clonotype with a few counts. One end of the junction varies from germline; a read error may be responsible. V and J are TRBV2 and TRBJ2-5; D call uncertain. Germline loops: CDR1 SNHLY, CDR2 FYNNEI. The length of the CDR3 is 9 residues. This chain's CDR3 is CASRPPLSF. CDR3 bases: TGTGCCAGCAGGCCCCCACTCTCCTTC. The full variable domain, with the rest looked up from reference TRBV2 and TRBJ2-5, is EPEVTQTPSHQVTQMGQEVILRCVPISNHLYFYWYRQILGQKVEFLVSFYNNEISEKSEIFDDQFSVERPDGSNFTLKIRSTKLEDSAMYFCASRPPLSFGPGTRLLVL.

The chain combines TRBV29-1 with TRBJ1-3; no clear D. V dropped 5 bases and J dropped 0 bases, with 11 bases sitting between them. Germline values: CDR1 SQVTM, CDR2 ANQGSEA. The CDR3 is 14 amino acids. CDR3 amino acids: CSVKQLLSGNTIYF. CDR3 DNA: TGCAGCGTTAAACAACTCCTCTCTGGAAACACCATATATTTT. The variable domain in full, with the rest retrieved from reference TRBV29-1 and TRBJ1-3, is SAVISQKPSRDICQRGTSLTIQCQVDSQVTMMFWYRQQPGQSLTLIATANQGSEATYESGFVIDKFPISRPNLTFSTLTVSNMSPEDSSIYLCSVKQLLSGNTIYFGEGSWLTVV.

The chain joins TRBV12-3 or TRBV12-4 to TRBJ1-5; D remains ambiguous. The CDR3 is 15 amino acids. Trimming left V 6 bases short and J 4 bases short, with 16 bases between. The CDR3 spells CASSLALQTNQPQHF. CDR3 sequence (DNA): TGTGCCAGCAGCCTCGCCCTGCAAACTAATCAGCCCCAGCATTTT.

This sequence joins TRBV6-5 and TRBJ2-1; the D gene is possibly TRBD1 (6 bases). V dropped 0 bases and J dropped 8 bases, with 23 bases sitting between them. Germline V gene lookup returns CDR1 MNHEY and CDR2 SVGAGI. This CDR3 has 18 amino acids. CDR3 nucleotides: TGTGCCAGCAGTTACTCGTATGCGATATGGGGGCGAGGGGATGAGCAGTTCTTC. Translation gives CASSYSYAIWGRGDEQFF.

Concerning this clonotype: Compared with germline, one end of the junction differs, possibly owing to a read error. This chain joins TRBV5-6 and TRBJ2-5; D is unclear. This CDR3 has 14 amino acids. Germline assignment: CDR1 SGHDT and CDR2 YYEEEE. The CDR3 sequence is CASSFGPGEEIQYF. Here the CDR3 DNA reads TGTGCCAGCAGTTTCGGGCCCGGCGAAGAGATCCAGTACTTC.

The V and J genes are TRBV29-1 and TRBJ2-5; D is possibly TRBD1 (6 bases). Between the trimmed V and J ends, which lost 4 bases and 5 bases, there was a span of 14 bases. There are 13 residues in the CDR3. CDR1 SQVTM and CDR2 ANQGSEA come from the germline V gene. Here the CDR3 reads CSVGQLQGETQYF. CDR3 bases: TGCAGCGTTGGACAGCTTCAGGGGGAGACCCAGTACTTC.

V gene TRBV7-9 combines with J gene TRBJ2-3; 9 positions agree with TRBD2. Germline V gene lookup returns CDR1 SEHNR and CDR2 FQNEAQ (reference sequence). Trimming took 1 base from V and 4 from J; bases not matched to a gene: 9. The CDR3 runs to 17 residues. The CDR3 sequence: CASSLDWLAGLSDTQYF. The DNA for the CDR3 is TGTGCCAGCAGCTTAGATTGGCTAGCGGGGCTCTCAGATACGCAGTATTTT. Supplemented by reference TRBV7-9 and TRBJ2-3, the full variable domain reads DTGVSQNPRHKITKRGQNVTFRCDPISEHNRLYWYRQTLGQGPEFLTYFQNEAQLEKSRLLSDRFSAERPKGSFSTLEIQRTEQGDSAMYLCASSLDWLAGLSDTQYFGPGTRLTVL.

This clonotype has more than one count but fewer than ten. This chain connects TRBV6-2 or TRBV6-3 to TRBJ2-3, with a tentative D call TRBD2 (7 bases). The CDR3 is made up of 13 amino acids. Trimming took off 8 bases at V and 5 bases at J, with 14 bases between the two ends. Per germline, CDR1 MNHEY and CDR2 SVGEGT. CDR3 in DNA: TGTGCCAGCCATCGGGGGGCCCAAGATACGCAGTATTTT. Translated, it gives CASHRGAQDTQYF.

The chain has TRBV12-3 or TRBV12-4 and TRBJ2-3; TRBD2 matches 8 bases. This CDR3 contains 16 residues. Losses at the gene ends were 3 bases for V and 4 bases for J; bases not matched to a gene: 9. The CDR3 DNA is TGTGCCAGCAGTTTTGTAGCGGGAACTAGAGCAGATACGCAGTATTTT. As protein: CASSFVAGTRADTQYF.

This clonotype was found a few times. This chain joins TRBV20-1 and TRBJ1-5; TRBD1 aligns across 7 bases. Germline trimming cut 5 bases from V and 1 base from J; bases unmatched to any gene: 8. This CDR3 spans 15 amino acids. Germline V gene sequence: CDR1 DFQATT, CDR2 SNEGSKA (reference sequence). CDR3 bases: TGCAGTGCTCCCTTAGGACAGGAGAGCAATCAGCCCCAGCATTTT. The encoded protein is CSAPLGQESNQPQHF.

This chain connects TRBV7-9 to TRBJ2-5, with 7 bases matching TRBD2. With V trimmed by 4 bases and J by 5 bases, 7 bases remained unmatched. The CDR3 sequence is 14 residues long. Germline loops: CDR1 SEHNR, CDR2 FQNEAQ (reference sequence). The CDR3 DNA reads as TGTGCCAGCAGCTCACCGGGGACTATCGAGACCCAGTACTTC. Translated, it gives CASSSPGTIETQYF.

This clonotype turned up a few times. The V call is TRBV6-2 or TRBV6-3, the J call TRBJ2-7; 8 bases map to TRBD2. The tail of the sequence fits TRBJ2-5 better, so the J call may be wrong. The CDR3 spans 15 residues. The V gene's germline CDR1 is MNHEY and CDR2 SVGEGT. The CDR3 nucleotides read TGTGCCAGCAGTTACCGGACTAGCTTGAGAGAGACCCAGTACTTC. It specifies CASSYRTSLRETQYF.

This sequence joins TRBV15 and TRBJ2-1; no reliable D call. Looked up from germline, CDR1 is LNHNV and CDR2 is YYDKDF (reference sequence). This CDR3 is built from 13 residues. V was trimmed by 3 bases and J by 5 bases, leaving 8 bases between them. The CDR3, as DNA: TGTGCCACCAGCAGGAATGAGGACAATGAGCAGTTCTTC. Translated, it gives CATSRNEDNEQFF.

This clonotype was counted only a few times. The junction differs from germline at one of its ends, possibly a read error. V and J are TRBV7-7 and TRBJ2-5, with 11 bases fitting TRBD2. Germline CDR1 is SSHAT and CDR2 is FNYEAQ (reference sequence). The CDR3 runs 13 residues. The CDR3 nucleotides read TGTGCTAGCAGACTAGCGGGGAGCGAGACCCAGTACTTC. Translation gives CASRLAGSETQYF. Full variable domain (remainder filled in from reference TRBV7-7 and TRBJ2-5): GAGVSQSPRYKVTKRGQDVTLRCDPISSHATLYWYQQALGQGPEFLTYFNYEAQPDKSGLPSDRFSAERPEGSISTLTIQRTEQRDSAMYRCASRLAGSETQYFGPGTRLLVL.

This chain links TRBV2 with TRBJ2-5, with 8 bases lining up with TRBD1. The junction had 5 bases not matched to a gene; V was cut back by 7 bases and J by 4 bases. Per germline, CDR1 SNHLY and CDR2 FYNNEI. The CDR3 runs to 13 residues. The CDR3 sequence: CASTGGFTETQYF. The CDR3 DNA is TGTGCCAGCACAGGGGGCTTCACAGAGACCCAGTACTTC.

DNA of the CDR3: TGTGCCAGCTTTGCGGGAGGAGAAGAGACCCAGTACTTC. This translates into CASFAGGEETQYF. This chain joins TRBV6-6 and TRBJ2-5, with TRBD2 matching 8 bases. The CDR3 spans 13 residues. The J segment lost 3 bases and the V segment lost 8 bases, leaving 5 bases of the junction unmatched. The germline V gene encodes CDR1 MNHNY and CDR2 SVGAGI (reference sequence).

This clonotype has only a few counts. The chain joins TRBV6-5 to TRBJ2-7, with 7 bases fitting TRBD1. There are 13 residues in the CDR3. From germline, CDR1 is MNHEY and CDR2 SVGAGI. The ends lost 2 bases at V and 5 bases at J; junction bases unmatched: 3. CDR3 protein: CASSYDTGDEQYF. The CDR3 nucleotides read TGTGCCAGCAGTTACGATACAGGGGACGAGCAGTACTTC.

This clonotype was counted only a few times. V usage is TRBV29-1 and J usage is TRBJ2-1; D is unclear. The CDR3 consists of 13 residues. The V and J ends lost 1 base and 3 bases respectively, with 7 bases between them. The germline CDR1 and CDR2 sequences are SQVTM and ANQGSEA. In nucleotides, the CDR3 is TGCAGCGTTGAAGTTGCCCTCTACAATGAGCAGTTCTTC. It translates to CSVEVALYNEQFF.

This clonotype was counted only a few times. In nucleotides, the CDR3 is TGTGCCAGCAGTTCTCACAGCAGCAATCAGCCCCAGCATTTT. Encoded protein: CASSSHSSNQPQHF. The rearrangement links TRBV12-3 or TRBV12-4 to TRBJ1-5; D not certain. Trimming pared 4 bases from V and 1 base from J, leaving 8 bases between. The CDR3 sequence is 14 residues long.

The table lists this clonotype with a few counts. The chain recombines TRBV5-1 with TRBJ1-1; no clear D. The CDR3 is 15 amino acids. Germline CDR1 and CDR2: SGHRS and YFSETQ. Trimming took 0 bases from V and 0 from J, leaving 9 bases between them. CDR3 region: CASSLALALNTEAFF. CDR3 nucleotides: TGCGCCAGCAGCTTGGCCCTGGCACTGAACACTGAAGCTTTCTTT.

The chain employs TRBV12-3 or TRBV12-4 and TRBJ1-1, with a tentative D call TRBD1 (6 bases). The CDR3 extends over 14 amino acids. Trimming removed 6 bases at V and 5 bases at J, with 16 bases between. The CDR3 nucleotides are TGTGCCAGCAGCCGGGGACAAATTCTGACTGAAGCTTTCTTT. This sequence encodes CASSRGQILTEAFF.

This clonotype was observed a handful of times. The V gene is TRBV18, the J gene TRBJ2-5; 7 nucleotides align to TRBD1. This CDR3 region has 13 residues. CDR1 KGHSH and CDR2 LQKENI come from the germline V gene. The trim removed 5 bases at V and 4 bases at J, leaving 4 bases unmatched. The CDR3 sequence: CASSKDRTETQYF. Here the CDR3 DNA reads TGTGCCAGCTCAAAGGACAGGACAGAGACCCAGTACTTC.

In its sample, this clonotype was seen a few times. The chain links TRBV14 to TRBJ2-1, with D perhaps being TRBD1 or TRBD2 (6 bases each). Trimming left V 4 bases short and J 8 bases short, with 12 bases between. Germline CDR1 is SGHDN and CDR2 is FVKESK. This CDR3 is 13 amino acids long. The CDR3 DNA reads TGTGCCAGCAGCCCGACGGGGGCATATGAGCAGTTCTTC. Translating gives CASSPTGAYEQFF.